The clone carrying this T cell receptor beta chain has more than one count but fewer than ten. This entry belongs to a study of T-cell reconstitution after alpha-beta-depleted transplantation in children. After removal of 4 bases from V and 6 bases from J, the junction contained 11 bases not matched to a gene. CDR3 size: 15 residues. This sample's TCRbeta library carried unique molecular identifier barcodes. MiXCR, run by TCRdb on the PCR reads, gives a single entry per CDR3 protein. The sample lists about 370,000 distinct CDR3 sequences; roughly 22% were seen once. This clonotype was sampled from a human donor who donated a stem cell graft to a child with acute myeloid leukemia. This chain joins TRBV12-3 or TRBV12-4 and TRBJ1-1; 7 bases line up with TRBD1. Sequencing was performed on PBMCs from the stem cell graft donor, taken from the stem cell graft. CDR3 in amino acids: CASSSWPRGEAEAFF. The CDR3, as DNA: TGTGCCAGCAGTTCTTGGCCCAGGGGGGAGGCTGAAGCTTTCTTT.